This is a list of T cell receptor beta chains from one sample in a study of T cell responses to AZD1222 COVID-19 vaccine. Libraries were prepared by immunoSEQ multiplex PCR; TCRdb keeps only in-frame clonotypes and omits some of them. The sample includes roughly 150,000 clones, about 91% of them seen just once. The source was peripheral blood, collected on day 0 of AZD1222 vaccination. Receptors were obtained from an adult in good health. The conserved cysteine and the conserved F or W are not part of the CDR3 here. Fields, in order: V gene, CDR3 length, CDR3 protein.

TRBV5-1	16	ASSLWSLGMRSNEKLF
TRBV27	11	ASSGGSYNEQF
TRBV2	12	ASSASREGDEQY
TRBV29-1	11	SVGPGLNEKLF
TRBV27	10	ASGHQGLGYT
TRBV28	13	ASSGLGQTYYGYT
TRBV2	14	AMRQGQSDVYYGYT
TRBV3-1/TRBV3-2	13	ASSQGIEGSVGYT
TRBV30	11	ACSLGGTETQY
TRBV28	12	ASSGNREVQPQH
TRBV11-2	13	ASSLYGGDRYEQF
TRBV28	13	ASSFTSETGEGYT
TRBV27	11	ASSLSRNTEAF
TRBV6-5	9	ASSSVGEQY
TRBV7-9	11	ASQDRGTYEQY
TRBV15	10	ATSRVRTEQF
TRBV7-9	11	ASSPHRDYGYT
TRBV27	13	ASSLRRSGNTEAF
TRBV12-3/TRBV12-4	11	ASSLRGGNEQF
TRBV3-1/TRBV3-2	16	ASSFGTSGLYGFNEQF
TRBV27	11	ASSLRGTYEQY
TRBV7-9	15	ASSPWAPSIYNSPLH
TRBV18	10	ASSPDRVEAF
TRBV28	14	ASSFPSGSGYNEQF
TRBV19	11	ASSIGQGIEQF
TRBV6-5	12	ASSYSGGRNEQY
TRBV6-1	14	ASSGVSLVGNQPQH
TRBV5-1	13	ASSSTADPNSPLH
TRBV19	12	ASSIASRYYEQY